Reported below is one T cell receptor beta chain. Its antigen is undetermined. The CDR3 sequence is 14 residues long. The V and J ends lost 5 bases and 5 bases respectively, with 13 bases between them. The germline CDR1 and CDR2 sequences are SGHNT and YENEEA. Using immunoSEQ multiplex PCR, the repertoire was profiled, and TCRdb retains in-frame clones only, with some absent. Of 150,000 to 250,000 clones in the sample, about 81% are singletons; the top ten hold 1% to 1.5%. From the 120-subject validation cohort, which was separate from the approximately 720-subject first cohort, the donors were drawn. This entry belongs to a study of cytomegalovirus exposure and HLA in healthy donors. Broader study findings: Reports described diagnosis of cytomegalovirus status by the classifier as highly specific and sensitive. 150 to 200 TCR beta chains were listed as cytomegalovirus-associated. Rarity held for most TCR sequences, but there were some public TCRs that occurred in many donors.

V and J are TRBV11-3 and TRBJ2-1, with TRBD2 as a possible D gene (5 bases). The sample was PBMCs. This clonotype was sampled from a woman aged 25-40 years in good health and CMV-seronegative. CDR3 DNA sequence: TGTGCCAGCAGCGCGGGCCCCGGGAACAATGAGCAGTTCTTC. It yields the protein CASSAGPGNNEQFF.